This entry lists 30 T cell receptor beta chains sequenced from one sample in a study of shared clonotypes between healthy human individuals. TCRdb keeps only in-frame clones here, not all; method: immunoSEQ multiplex PCR. Of over a million clones in the sample, approximately 80% were seen once. The specimen was memory CD4+ T cells from PBMCs. Stated subset: CD45RA-negative fraction. The receptors were gathered from a man younger than 35 in good health. Some clones in this sample may be carry-over from other donors' samples.

Remarks on this clone: Other DNA variants within this sample encode the same CDR3. The chain recombines TRBV5-1 with TRBJ2-7; 7 positions match TRBD1. Germline CDR1 is SGHRS and CDR2 is YFSETQ. With V trimmed by 4 bases and J by 4 bases, 2 bases remained unmatched. This CDR3 is built from 12 residues. The CDR3 bases are TGCGCCAGCAGCCTACAGGGGTACGAGCAGTACTTC. Protein: CASSLQGYEQYF. Combining the CDR3 with reference TRBV5-1 and TRBJ2-7 gives the whole variable domain KAGVTQTPRYLIKTRGQQVTLSCSPISGHRSVSWYQQTPGQGLQFLFEYFSETQRNKGNFPGRFSGRQFSNSRSEMNVSTLELGDSALYLCASSLQGYEQYFGPGTRLTVT.

This chain links TRBV6-5 with TRBJ1-4; a possible D gene is TRBD1 (5 bases). This CDR3 spans 15 amino acids. Per germline, CDR1 MNHEY and CDR2 SVGAGI. V was pared by 6 bases and J by 4 bases, with 15 bases between. The chain's CDR3 is CASRLTGLSNEKLFF. DNA of the CDR3: TGTGCCAGCAGGCTCACGGGGCTGAGTAATGAAAAACTGTTTTTT.

This clone came up a few times. The same CDR3 is also encoded by other DNA sequences in this sample. V and J are TRBV6-5 and TRBJ1-3; D possibly corresponds to TRBD1 (6 bases). CDR1 MNHEY and CDR2 SVGAGI come from the germline V gene. Between the trimmed V and J ends, which lost 2 bases and 4 bases, there was a span of 9 bases. This CDR3 is 14 amino acids long. CDR3 protein: CASSYGGQGNTIYF. The CDR3, as DNA: TGTGCCAGCAGTTACGGGGGACAAGGAAACACCATATATTTT.

The chain employs TRBV2 and TRBJ2-2, with TRBD1 matching over 8 bases. The CDR3 is 16 amino acids. The germline V gene has CDR1 SNHLY and CDR2 FYNNEI. Germline trimming cut 6 bases from V and 6 bases from J; bases unmatched to any gene: 12. The CDR3, as DNA: TGTGCCAGCAGGCGAGCAGGGGGCCTCTTAGCCGGGGAGCTGTTTTTT. The encoded protein is CASRRAGGLLAGELFF.

As to this clone: Other DNA sequences of this sample code for an identical CDR3. CDR3 in DNA: TGCGCCAGCAGCTTGGCCGCGGGCGGGGGCACTGAAGCTTTCTTT. Translated, it gives CASSLAAGGGTEAFF. V is TRBV5-1 and J is TRBJ1-1; possible D gene TRBD1, 5 bases. In germline, CDR1 is SGHRS, CDR2 YFSETQ. This CDR3 is 15 amino acids long. The ends were cut back, 0 bases at V and 4 bases at J, with 13 bases in the middle.

The count of this clone is one. The chain carries TRBV5-5 and TRBJ1-1; D not certain. The CDR3 spans 14 residues. V lost 2 bases and J 1 base, leaving 9 bases between the germline ends. Germline CDR1 SGHKS, CDR2 YYEKEE (reference sequence). The CDR3 sequence: CASSFHPGNTEAFF. CDR3 DNA sequence: TGTGCCAGCAGCTTTCATCCAGGGAACACTGAAGCTTTCTTT.

This clone has only one observation. The chain couples TRBV4-1 to TRBJ2-4; D is undetermined. Germline V gene sequence: CDR1 MGHRA, CDR2 YSYEKL. V was shortened by 2 bases and J by 0 bases, with 14 bases between the two germline ends. This CDR3 has 17 amino acids. The CDR3 loop reads CASSQPTSARAKNIQYF. In DNA, the CDR3 is TGCGCCAGCAGCCAACCTACGTCCGCCCGAGCCAAAAACATTCAGTACTTC.

This clone was seen only once. The chain is built from TRBV7-8 and TRBJ2-7; D gene uncertain. Germline V gene data show CDR1 as SGHVS and CDR2 as FQNEAQ. The CDR3 loop spans 15 amino acids. Trimming removed 1 base from V and 2 bases from J, with 12 bases in between. The CDR3 loop is CASSLGRTNPYEQYF. CDR3 bases: TGTGCCAGCAGCTTAGGGCGTACAAATCCCTACGAGCAGTACTTC. Supplemented by reference TRBV7-8 and TRBJ2-7, the full variable domain reads GAGVSQSPRYKVAKRGQDVALRCDPISGHVSLFWYQQALGQGPEFLTYFQNEAQLDKSGLPSDRFFAERPEGSVSTLKIQRTQQEDSAVYLCASSLGRTNPYEQYFGPGTRLTVT.

This chain joins TRBV6-5 and TRBJ1-5; 7 nucleotides align to TRBD1. The germline CDR1 and CDR2 sequences are MNHEY and SVGAGI. The junction had 8 bases not matched to a gene; V was cut back by 6 bases and J by 3 bases. The CDR3 loop spans 15 amino acids. The CDR3 DNA is TGTGCCAGCAGACTCGGACAGGCAACCAATCAGCCCCAGCATTTT. Residues: CASRLGQATNQPQHF.

The rearrangement uses TRBV10-3 and TRBJ2-3, with 10 bases that match TRBD2. This CDR3 comprises 16 residues. The germline V gene has CDR1 ENHRY and CDR2 SYGVKD. V trimming: 4 bases; J trimming: 5 bases; junction bases outside the gene matches: 9. The CDR3 protein is CAISGQTSGIKDTQYF. Here the CDR3 DNA reads TGTGCCATCAGTGGACAAACTAGCGGGATTAAAGATACGCAGTATTTT.

This clone has a handful of counts. The V gene is TRBV7-2, the J gene TRBJ1-5; D is ambiguous. This CDR3 spans 17 amino acids. V shed 1 base and J shed 0 bases, with 13 bases lying between them. Germline V lookup: CDR1 SGHTA, CDR2 FQGNSA. The CDR3 spells CASSLGSAGYSNQPQHF. CDR3 in DNA: TGTGCCAGCAGCTTAGGGTCGGCCGGTTATAGCAATCAGCCCCAGCATTTT.

The chain combines TRBV6-1 with TRBJ2-4; tentatively, D is TRBD1 or TRBD2 (5 bases each). The germline V gene encodes CDR1 MNHNS and CDR2 SASEGT. The CDR3 spans 16 residues. V lost 3 bases and J 0 bases, leaving 12 bases between the germline ends. CDR3 protein: CASSDRPGLAKNIQYF. The CDR3 DNA reads as TGTGCCAGCAGTGACCGGCCGGGGCTAGCCAAAAACATTCAGTACTTC.

The genes are TRBV7-2 and TRBJ1-5; D gene ambiguous. CDR3 length: 13 amino acids. Germline V lookup: CDR1 SGHTA, CDR2 FQGNSA. Deletions cut 4 bases from V and 7 bases from J, with 11 bases between. For the CDR3, the DNA is TGTGCCAGCAGCTCGAACATGGACCAGCCCCAGCATTTT. It specifies CASSSNMDQPQHF.

The chain is built from TRBV5-6 and TRBJ2-3; 10 nucleotides match TRBD2. Germline loops: CDR1 SGHDT, CDR2 YYEEEE. Trimming removed 4 bases from V and 3 bases from J; junction bases left unmatched: 5. The CDR3 is made up of 15 amino acids. CDR3 nucleotides: TGTGCCAGCAGCGCGGGACTAGCGAAAACAGATACGCAGTATTTT. The encoded protein is CASSAGLAKTDTQYF.

A few counts support this clone. This chain joins TRBV4-3 and TRBJ1-6, with 9 bases aligning to TRBD1. The CDR3 length is 14 residues. The germline gives CDR1 LGHNA, CDR2 YSLEER. Germline trimming cut 4 bases from V and 9 bases from J; bases unmatched to any gene: 4. CDR3 bases: TGCGCCAGCAGCCTGGGGGACAGGGTTTCACCCCTCCACTTT. This gives the protein CASSLGDRVSPLHF.

V is TRBV18 and J is TRBJ1-2; perhaps TRBD1 as D (6 bases). Trimming stripped 4 bases from V and 10 bases from J, with 22 bases between. Germline V gives CDR1 KGHSH, CDR2 LQKENI. The CDR3 consists of 15 residues. As DNA, the CDR3 is TGTGCCAGCTCACAAACTACAGGGAGGGACGTTGTCTACACCTTC. This encodes CASSQTTGRDVVYTF.

The chain links TRBV11-2 to TRBJ2-2; D call uncertain. The length of the CDR3 is 19 residues. CDR1 is SGHAT, CDR2 FQNNGV, per germline. Trimming took 3 bases from V and 3 from J, leaving 23 bases between them. The CDR3 nucleotides read TGTGCCAGCAGCTTGGGTTTTTTGGGATCCCCGTCGGACACCGGGGAGCTGTTTTTT. This translates into CASSLGFLGSPSDTGELFF.

CDR3 region: CAWSSEGQASTDTQYF. In nucleotides, the CDR3 is TGTGCCTGGAGTAGTGAGGGGCAGGCCAGCACAGATACGCAGTATTTT. The rearrangement uses TRBV30 and TRBJ2-3; the D call may be TRBD1 or TRBD2 (5 bases each). Germline V gene lookup returns CDR1 GTSNPN and CDR2 SVGIG (reference sequence). Between the trimmed V and J ends, which lost 2 bases and 0 bases, there was a span of 15 bases. This CDR3 has 16 amino acids.

This CDR3 is CASSQDGGTNQPQHF. CDR3 DNA: TGTGCCAGCAGCCAGGACGGGGGGACCAATCAGCCCCAGCATTTT. The J gene is TRBJ1-5, the V gene TRBV4-2; weak D call: TRBD1 (5 bases). Deletions cut 3 bases from V and 3 bases from J, with 12 bases between. Germline V gene data show CDR1 as LGHNA and CDR2 as YNFKEQ. This CDR3 spans 15 amino acids.

Notes on this clone: The DNA is left out, because the CDR3 cannot be placed on it with certainty; the CDR3 is given as TCRdb lists it. The genes are TRBV5-1 and TRBJ2-2. Inclusive of both ends, the CDR3 amounts to 12 amino acids. From germline, CDR1 is SGHRS and CDR2 YFSETQ. The CDR3 sequence: CASSFGAGELFF.

The rearrangement joins TRBV7-2 to TRBJ2-2, with D maybe TRBD2 (6 bases). The CDR3 is 15 amino acids. CDR1 and CDR2 (germline): SGHTA, FQGNSA. Trimming took off 5 bases at V and 5 bases at J, with 15 bases between the two ends. The CDR3 is CASSNNWGRTGELFF. The DNA for the CDR3 is TGTGCCAGCAGCAATAACTGGGGGAGGACCGGGGAGCTGTTTTTT.

The V call is TRBV6-1, the J call TRBJ1-1, with D tentatively TRBD1 (5 bases). Looked up from germline, CDR1 is MNHNS and CDR2 is SASEGT. The CDR3 is 15 residues long. Trimming left V 7 bases short and J 1 base short, with 16 bases between. The CDR3 nucleotides are TGTGCCAGCACCACAGGCAGGGCAGGGAACACTGAAGCTTTCTTT. As protein: CASTTGRAGNTEAFF.

The genes are TRBV5-6 and TRBJ2-2; D gene uncertain. Trimming took off 3 bases at V and 3 bases at J, with 3 bases between the two ends. Germline CDR1 reads SGHDT; CDR2 reads YYEEEE. The length of the CDR3 is 12 residues. This chain's CDR3 is CASSWDTGELFF. The CDR3 coding sequence is TGTGCCAGCAGCTGGGACACCGGGGAGCTGTTTTTT.

V gene TRBV9 combines with J gene TRBJ1-3; unclear D gene. V shed 4 bases and J shed 2 bases, with 10 bases lying between them. Germline V gene lookup returns CDR1 SGDLS and CDR2 YYNGEE. The CDR3 contains 14 residues. CDR3 sequence: CASSSRVAGNTIYF. In DNA, the CDR3 is TGTGCCAGCAGCTCCCGCGTGGCTGGAAACACCATATATTTT.

This clone was observed at least ten times. The chain recombines TRBV7-3 with TRBJ1-1, with TRBD1 matching 8 bases. The CDR3 has 14 residues. The ends lost 5 bases at V and 9 bases at J; junction bases unmatched: 11. Germline V gives CDR1 SGHTA, CDR2 FQGTGA. CDR3 protein: CASSPRQGSQKAFF. Here the CDR3 DNA reads TGTGCCAGCAGCCCCCGACAGGGGAGTCAGAAAGCTTTCTTT.

The rearrangement joins TRBV5-8 to TRBJ2-3, with D perhaps TRBD1 (5 bases). Germline V gene data show CDR1 as SGHTS and CDR2 as YDEGEE. V lost 0 bases and J 0 bases, leaving 8 bases between the germline ends. CDR3 length equals 15 residues. In DNA form, the CDR3 reads TGTGCCAGCAGCTTGGGACAGCTCAGCACAGATACGCAGTATTTT. This sequence encodes CASSLGQLSTDTQYF.

The chain joins TRBV7-2 to TRBJ1-6; D is perhaps TRBD1 (5 bases). The germline CDR1 and CDR2 sequences are SGHTA and FQGNSA. Trimming shortened V by 8 bases and J by 9 bases, and 14 bases separated the two germline ends. This CDR3 comprises 13 residues. CDR3 DNA: TGTGCCAGCGGGGCATCTCCAGGTTCACCCCTCCACTTT. It codes for CASGASPGSPLHF.

This chain joins TRBV5-4 and TRBJ2-4; TRBD2 might be the D (5 bases). Per germline, CDR1 SGHNT and CDR2 YYREEE (reference sequence). The CDR3 totals 14 residues. V was cut by 5 bases and J by 3 bases, with 12 bases left in between. The CDR3 loop reads CASSIGGSKNIQYF. The CDR3, as DNA: TGTGCCAGCAGTATCGGTGGGAGCAAAAACATTCAGTACTTC.

The chain has TRBV5-1 and TRBJ1-2; TRBD1 is a possible D gene (6 bases). V was cut by 3 bases and J by 2 bases, with 20 bases left in between. CDR3 length: 17 residues. Per the germline V gene, CDR1 is SGHRS and CDR2 is YFSETQ. CDR3 in DNA: TGCGCCAGCAGCTCGCCCCGCGGGGGGGGCTCAAACTATGGCTACACCTTC. As protein: CASSSPRGGGSNYGYTF.

The chain is built from TRBV6-4 and TRBJ2-3; no reliable D call. The CDR3 has 13 residues. Germline V gene sequence: CDR1 MRHNA, CDR2 SNTAGT. The V end lost 5 bases, the J end lost 4 bases, and 10 bases lay between the germline ends. The CDR3 DNA sequence: TGTGCCAGCAGTCTTAATCAGGCAGATACGCAGTATTTT. This translates into CASSLNQADTQYF.